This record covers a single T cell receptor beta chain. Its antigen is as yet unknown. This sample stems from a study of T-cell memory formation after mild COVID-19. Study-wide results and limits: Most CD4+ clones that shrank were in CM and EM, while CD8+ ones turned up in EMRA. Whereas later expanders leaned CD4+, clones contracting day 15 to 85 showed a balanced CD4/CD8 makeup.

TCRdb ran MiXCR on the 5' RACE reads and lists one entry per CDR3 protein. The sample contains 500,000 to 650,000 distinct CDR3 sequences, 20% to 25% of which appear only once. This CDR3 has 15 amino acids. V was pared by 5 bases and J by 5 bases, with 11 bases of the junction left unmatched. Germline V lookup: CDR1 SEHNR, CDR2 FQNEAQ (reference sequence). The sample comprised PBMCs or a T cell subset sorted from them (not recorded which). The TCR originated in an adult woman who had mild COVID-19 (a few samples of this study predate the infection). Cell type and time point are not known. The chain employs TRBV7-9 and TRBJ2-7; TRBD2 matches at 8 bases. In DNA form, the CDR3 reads TGTGCCAGCAGCCCACCGGGACTAGTTACCGACGAGCAGTACTTC. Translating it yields CASSPPGLVTDEQYF.